This T cell receptor (beta chain) was recovered during a study of blood T cell repertoires in COVID-19. Study background: Both acute and convalescent COVID-19 samples were obtained from the United States, Italy and Spain. T cells, B-cell-depleted T cells, or PBMCs supplied cDNA or gDNA.

V was clipped by 4 bases and J by 1 base, with 12 bases between them. The CDR3 extends over 16 amino acids. The germline V gene has CDR1 SGDLS and CDR2 YYNGEE. Original processing notes: Reference gene primer amplification in the assay estimated nucleated cell counts. Using immunoSEQ multiplex PCR, the repertoire was profiled, and TCRdb retains in-frame clones only, with some absent. The D gene and trimming were derived from the DNA, and the V and J assignments and clone size from that table. In the table there are some 73,000 clones, about 70% of which are singletons. The origin of this receptor is a man in his sixties with acute or convalescent COVID-19. What was sequenced was peripheral blood. This sequence joins TRBV9 and TRBJ2-6; possibly TRBD1 for D (6 bases). The DNA of the CDR3 is TGTGCCAGCAGCCAGGGAAGGGGGTCTGGGGCCAACGTCCTGACTTTC. This codes for CASSQGRGSGANVLTF. The full variable domain, with the rest looked up from reference TRBV9 and TRBJ2-6, is DSGVTQTPKHLITATGQRVTLRCSPRSGDLSVYWYQQSLDQGLQFLIQYYNGEERAKGNILERFSAQQFPDLHSELNLSSLELGDSALYFCASSQGRGSGANVLTFGAGSRLTVL.